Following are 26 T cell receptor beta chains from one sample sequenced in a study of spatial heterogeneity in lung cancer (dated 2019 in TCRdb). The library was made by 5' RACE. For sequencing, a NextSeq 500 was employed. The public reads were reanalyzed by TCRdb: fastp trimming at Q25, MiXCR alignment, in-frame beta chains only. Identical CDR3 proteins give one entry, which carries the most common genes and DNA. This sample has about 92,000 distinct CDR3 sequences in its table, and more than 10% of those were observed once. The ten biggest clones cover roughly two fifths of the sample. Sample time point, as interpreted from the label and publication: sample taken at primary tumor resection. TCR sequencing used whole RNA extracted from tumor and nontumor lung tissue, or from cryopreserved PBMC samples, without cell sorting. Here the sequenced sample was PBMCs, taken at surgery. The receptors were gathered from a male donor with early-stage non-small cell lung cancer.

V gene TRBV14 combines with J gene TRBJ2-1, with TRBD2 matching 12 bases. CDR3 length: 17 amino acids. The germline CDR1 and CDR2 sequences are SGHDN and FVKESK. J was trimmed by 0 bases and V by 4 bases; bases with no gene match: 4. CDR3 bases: TGTGCCAGCAGCCTCCGACTAGCGGGAGCCTCCTACAATGAGCAGTTCTTC. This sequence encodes CASSLRLAGASYNEQFF.

The CDR3 loop reads CAISELTGPTGPYGYTF. For the CDR3, the DNA is TGTGCCATCAGTGAGTTAACGGGACCGACAGGACCCTATGGCTACACCTTC. The chain employs TRBV10-3 and TRBJ1-2; TRBD1 might be the D (6 bases). CDR1 and CDR2 from the germline V gene are ENHRY and SYGVKD. The ends were cut back, 1 base at V and 4 bases at J, with 19 bases in the middle. The CDR3 is made up of 17 amino acids.

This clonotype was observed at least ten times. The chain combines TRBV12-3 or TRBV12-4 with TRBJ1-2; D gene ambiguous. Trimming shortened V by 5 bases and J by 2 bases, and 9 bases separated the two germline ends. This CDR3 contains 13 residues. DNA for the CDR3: TGTGCCAGCAGTCCTACTTCGAACTATGGCTACACCTTC. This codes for CASSPTSNYGYTF.

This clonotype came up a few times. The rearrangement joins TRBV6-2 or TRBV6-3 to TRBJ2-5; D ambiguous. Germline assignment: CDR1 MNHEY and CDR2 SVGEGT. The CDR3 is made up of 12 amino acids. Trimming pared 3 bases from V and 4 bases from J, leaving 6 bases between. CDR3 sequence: CASSYVRETQYF. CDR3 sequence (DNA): TGTGCCAGCAGTTATGTCAGAGAGACCCAGTACTTC.

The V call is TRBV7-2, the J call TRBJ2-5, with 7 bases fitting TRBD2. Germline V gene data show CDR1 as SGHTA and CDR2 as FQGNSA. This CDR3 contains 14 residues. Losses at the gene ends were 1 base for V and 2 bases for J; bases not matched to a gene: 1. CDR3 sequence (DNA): TGTGCCAGCAGCTTAGTCGGGGGGCAAGAGACCCAGTACTTC. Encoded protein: CASSLVGGQETQYF.

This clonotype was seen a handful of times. DNA for the CDR3: TGTGCCAGCAGCCGTTACACTAGCGGACCCACAGATACGCAGTATTTT. Encoded protein: CASSRYTSGPTDTQYF. J is TRBJ2-3 and V is TRBV7-2; 8 bases are shared with TRBD2. CDR3 length: 16 residues. The V segment lost 5 bases and the J segment 2 bases; nucleotides outside the gene matches: 9. The germline V gene has CDR1 SGHTA and CDR2 FQGNSA.

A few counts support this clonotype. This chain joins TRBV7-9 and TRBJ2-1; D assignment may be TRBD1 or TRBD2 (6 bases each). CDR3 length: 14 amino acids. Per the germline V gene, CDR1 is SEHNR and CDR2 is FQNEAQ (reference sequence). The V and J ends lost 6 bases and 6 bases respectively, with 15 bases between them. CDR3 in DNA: TGTGCCAGCAGTCCCACAGGGACTGGCAATGAGCAGTTCTTC. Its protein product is CASSPTGTGNEQFF.

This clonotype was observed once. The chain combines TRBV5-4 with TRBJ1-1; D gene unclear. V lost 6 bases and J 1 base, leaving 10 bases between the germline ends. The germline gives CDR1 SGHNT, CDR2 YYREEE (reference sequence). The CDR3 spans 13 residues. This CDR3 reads CASTYHANTEAFF. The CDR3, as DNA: TGTGCCAGCACCTATCACGCGAACACTGAAGCTTTCTTT.

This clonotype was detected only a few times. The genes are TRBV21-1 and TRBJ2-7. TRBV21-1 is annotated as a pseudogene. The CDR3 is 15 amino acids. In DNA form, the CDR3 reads TGTGCCAGCAGCAAAGGCCAGATACCCTCCTACGAGCAGTACTTC. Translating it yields CASSKGQIPSYEQYF.

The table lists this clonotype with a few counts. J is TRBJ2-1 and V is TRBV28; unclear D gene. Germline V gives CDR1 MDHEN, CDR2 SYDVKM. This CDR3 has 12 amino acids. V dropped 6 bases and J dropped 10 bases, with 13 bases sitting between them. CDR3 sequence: CASSIIEEEQFF. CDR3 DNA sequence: TGTGCCAGCAGCATCATAGAGGAGGAGCAGTTCTTC.

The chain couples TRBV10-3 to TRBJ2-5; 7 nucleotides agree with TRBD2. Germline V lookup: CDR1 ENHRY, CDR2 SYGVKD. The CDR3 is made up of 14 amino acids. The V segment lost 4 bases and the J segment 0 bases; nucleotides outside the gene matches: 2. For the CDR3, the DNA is TGTGCCATCAGTGTAGGACTAGACCAAGAGACCCAGTACTTC. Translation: CAISVGLDQETQYF.

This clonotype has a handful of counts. This CDR3 is CASSVVDTEAFF. CDR3 coding DNA: TGTGCCAGCAGCGTAGTGGATACTGAAGCTTTCTTT. The V call is TRBV6-6, the J call TRBJ1-1; unclear D gene. Trimming took off 6 bases at V and 5 bases at J, with 10 bases between the two ends. The CDR3 runs to 12 residues. CDR1 and CDR2 from the germline V gene are MNHNY and SVGAGI (reference sequence).

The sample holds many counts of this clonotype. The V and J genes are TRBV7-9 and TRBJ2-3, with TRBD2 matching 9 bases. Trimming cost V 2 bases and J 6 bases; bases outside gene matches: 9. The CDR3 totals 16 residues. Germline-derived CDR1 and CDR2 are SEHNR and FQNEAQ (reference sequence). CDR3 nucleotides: TGTGCCAGCAGCTTACCCCGCGGGGGGGCAAGGGATACGCAGTATTTT. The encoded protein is CASSLPRGGARDTQYF.

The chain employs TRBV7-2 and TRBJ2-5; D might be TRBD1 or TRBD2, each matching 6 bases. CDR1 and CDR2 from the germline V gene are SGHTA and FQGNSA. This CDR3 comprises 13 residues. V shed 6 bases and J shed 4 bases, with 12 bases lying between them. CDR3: CASRQGGGETQYF. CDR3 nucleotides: TGTGCCAGCAGACAGGGAGGTGGAGAGACCCAGTACTTC. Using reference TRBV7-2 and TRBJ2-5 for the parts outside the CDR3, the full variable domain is GAGVSQSPSNKVTEKGKDVELRCDPISGHTALYWYRQSLGQGLEFLIYFQGNSAPDKSGLPSDRFSAERTGGSVSTLTIQRTQQEDSAVYLCASRQGGGETQYFGPGTRLLVL.

CDR3 nucleotide sequence: TGTGCCACCAGTGATCCACGGGACGCAAGGAAAGAGACCCAGTACTTC. Translation gives CATSDPRDARKETQYF. V and J are TRBV24-1 and TRBJ2-5; D is possibly TRBD1 or TRBD2 (5 bases each). V was pared by 3 bases and J by 3 bases, with 16 bases between. Germline assignment: CDR1 KGHDR and CDR2 SFDVKD. This CDR3 spans 16 amino acids.

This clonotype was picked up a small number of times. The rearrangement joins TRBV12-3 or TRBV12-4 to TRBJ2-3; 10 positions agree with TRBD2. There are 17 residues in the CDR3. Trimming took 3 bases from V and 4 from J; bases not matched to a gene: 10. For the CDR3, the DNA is TGTGCCAGCAGTTTCGAGCGGGGGGGATCGGGTGCAGATACGCAGTATTTT. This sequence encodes CASSFERGGSGADTQYF.

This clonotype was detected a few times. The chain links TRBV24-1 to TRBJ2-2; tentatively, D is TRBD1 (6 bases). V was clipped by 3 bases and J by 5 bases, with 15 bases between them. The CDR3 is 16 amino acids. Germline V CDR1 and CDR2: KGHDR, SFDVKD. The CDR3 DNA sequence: TGTGCCACCAGTGATCCCACAGGGTTCGGGACCGGGGAGCTGTTTTTT. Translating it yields CATSDPTGFGTGELFF.

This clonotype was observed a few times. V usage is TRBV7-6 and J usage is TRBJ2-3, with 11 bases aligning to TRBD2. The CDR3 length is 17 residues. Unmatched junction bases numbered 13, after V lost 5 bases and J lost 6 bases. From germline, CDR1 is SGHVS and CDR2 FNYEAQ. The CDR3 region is CASSLTGTSGAWDTQYF. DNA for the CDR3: TGTGCCAGCAGCCTTACCGGGACTAGCGGCGCTTGGGATACGCAGTATTTT.

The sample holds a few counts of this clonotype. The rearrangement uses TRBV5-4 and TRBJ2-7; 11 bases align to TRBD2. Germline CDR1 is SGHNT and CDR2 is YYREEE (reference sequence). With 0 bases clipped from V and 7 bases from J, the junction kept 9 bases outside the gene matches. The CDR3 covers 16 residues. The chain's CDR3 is CASSLAGTSGRLEQYF. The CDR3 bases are TGTGCCAGCAGCTTGGCCGGGACTAGCGGCCGTTTGGAGCAGTACTTC.

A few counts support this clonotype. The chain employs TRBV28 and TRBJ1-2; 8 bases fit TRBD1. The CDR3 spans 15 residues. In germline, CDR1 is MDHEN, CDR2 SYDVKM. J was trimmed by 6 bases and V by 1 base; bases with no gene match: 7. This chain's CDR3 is CASSLFTGQGHGYTF. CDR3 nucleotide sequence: TGTGCCAGCAGTTTATTTACCGGACAGGGACATGGCTACACCTTC.

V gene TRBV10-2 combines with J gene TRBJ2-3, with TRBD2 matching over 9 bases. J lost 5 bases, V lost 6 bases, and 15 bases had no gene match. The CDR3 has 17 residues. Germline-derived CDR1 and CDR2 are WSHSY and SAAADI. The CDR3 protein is CASRRTSGTSNGDTQYF. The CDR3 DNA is TGCGCCAGCAGGAGGACCTCCGGGACTAGCAATGGAGATACGCAGTATTTT.

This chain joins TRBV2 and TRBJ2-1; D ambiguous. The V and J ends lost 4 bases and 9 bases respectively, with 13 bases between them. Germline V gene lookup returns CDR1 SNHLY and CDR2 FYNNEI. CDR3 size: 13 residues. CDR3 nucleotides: TGTGCCAGCAGTGCACGTCTATGGGGTGAGCAGTTCTTC. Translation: CASSARLWGEQFF.

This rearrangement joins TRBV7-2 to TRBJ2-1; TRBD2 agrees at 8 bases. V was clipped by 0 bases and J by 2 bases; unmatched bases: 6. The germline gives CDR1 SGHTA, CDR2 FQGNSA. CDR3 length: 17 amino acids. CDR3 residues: CASSLALSGSTYNEQFF. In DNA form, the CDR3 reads TGTGCCAGCAGCTTAGCGCTGAGCGGGAGTACCTACAATGAGCAGTTCTTC. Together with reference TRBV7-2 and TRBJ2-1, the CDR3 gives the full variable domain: GAGVSQSPSNKVTEKGKDVELRCDPISGHTALYWYRQSLGQGLEFLIYFQGNSAPDKSGLPSDRFSAERTGGSVSTLTIQRTQQEDSAVYLCASSLALSGSTYNEQFFGPGTRLTVL.

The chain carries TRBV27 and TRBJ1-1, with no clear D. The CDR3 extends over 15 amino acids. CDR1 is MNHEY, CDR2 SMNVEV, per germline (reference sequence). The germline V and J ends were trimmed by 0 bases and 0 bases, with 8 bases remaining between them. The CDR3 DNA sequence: TGTGCCAGCAGTTTATCTCGCGGCATGAACACTGAAGCTTTCTTT. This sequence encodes CASSLSRGMNTEAFF.

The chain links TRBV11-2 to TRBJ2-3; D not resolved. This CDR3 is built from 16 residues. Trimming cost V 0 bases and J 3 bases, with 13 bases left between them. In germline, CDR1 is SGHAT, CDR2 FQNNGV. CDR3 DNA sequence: TGTGCCAGCAGCTTAGATGGGTGTGTCGGGACAGATACGCAGTATTTT. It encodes CASSLDGCVGTDTQYF.

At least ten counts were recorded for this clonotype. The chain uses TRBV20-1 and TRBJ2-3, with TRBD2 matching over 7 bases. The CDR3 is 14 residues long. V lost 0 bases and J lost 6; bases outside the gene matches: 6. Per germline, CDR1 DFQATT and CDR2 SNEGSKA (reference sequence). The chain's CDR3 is CSARDGWEGDTQYF. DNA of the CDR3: TGCAGTGCTAGAGATGGATGGGAGGGGGATACGCAGTATTTT.